This section outlines one T cell receptor (beta chain) sequence together with its context. Antigen specificity is unknown. Isolated RNA was reverse transcribed in full, so expressed TCRB transcripts were sequenced. Here immunoSEQ multiplex PCR was the method, and the copy in TCRdb shows in-frame clones only, minus some. The repertoire holds fewer than 650,000 clones, about 14% seen once, with under 0.095% in the top ten. This specimen comes from a study of beta chain features in type 1 diabetes. Study at large: Healthy donors resembled patients in age, gender and cell yields. Study-wide results and limits: Any HLA-type effect on TCRB rearrangement remained unresolved here.

CD4+ naive, central memory, regulatory and stem cell-like memory cells were sorted via CD45RO/CCR7/CD25/CD127/CD95/CD27. This TCR was recovered from a man between 18 and 29 years old in good health. The sample comprised naive CD4+ T cells from blood.

CDR3 nucleotide sequence: TGTGCCAGCAGTCCTACTAGGGGGATCGTGAACACTGAAGCTTTCTTT. Translating it yields CASSPTRGIVNTEAFF. The chain is built from TRBV2 and TRBJ1-1, with a weak D call TRBD1 (6 bases). CDR3 length: 16 residues. The ends were cut back, 5 bases at V and 0 bases at J, with 16 bases in the middle. The V gene's germline CDR1 is SNHLY and CDR2 FYNNEI.